The 4 T cell receptor beta chains reported below all come from one sample, sequenced in a study of sequential checkpoint blockade in melanoma. Treatment here: randomized to nivolumab then ipilimumab (arm A) or the reverse (arm B). Assay: immunoSEQ multiplex PCR; the TCRdb copy retains only in-frame clones and omits some. The profile shows roughly 2,900 clones, roughly 55% of them singletons. The starting material was CD8+ T cells sorted from blood (inferred from file names), obtained from a patient given nivolumab and ipilimumab in sequence. The origin of the receptors is a human donor with melanoma.

This chain joins TRBV7-8 and TRBJ2-7; 8 nucleotides align to TRBD1. The germline V gene has CDR1 SGHVS and CDR2 FQNEAQ. The CDR3 is made up of 15 amino acids. V lost 4 bases to trimming and J lost 0 bases; unmatched junction nucleotides: 5. CDR3: CASSSGQGPSYEQYF. As DNA, the CDR3 is TGTGCCAGCAGCTCCGGACAGGGTCCCTCCTACGAGCAGTACTTC.

This clone was detected only a few times. This chain connects TRBV6-1 to TRBJ1-2; D remains unclear. This CDR3 spans 13 amino acids. Germline V gene lookup returns CDR1 MNHNS and CDR2 SASEGT. V lost 0 bases and J 8 bases, leaving 10 bases between the germline ends. Here the CDR3 DNA reads TGTGCCAGCAGTGAAGCAGGGTCGGGAGGCTACACCTTC. Translated, it gives CASSEAGSGGYTF.

The chain carries TRBV2 and TRBJ2-7; 9 nucleotides agree with TRBD2. V lost 0 bases, J lost 8 bases, and 5 bases stayed unmatched. CDR3 size: 14 residues. Germline CDR1 SNHLY, CDR2 FYNNEI. CDR3 amino acids: CASSEASGGQQQYF. The CDR3 region has the DNA TGTGCCAGCAGTGAAGCTAGCGGGGGCCAACAGCAGTACTTC. Complete variable domain (other parts from reference TRBV2 and TRBJ2-7): EPEVTQTPSHQVTQMGQEVILRCVPISNHLYFYWYRQILGQKVEFLVSFYNNEISEKSEIFDDQFSVERPDGSNFTLKIRSTKLEDSAMYFCASSEASGGQQQYFGPGTRLTVT.

The chain combines TRBV6-1 with TRBJ2-5; D is ambiguous. The tail of the sequence fits TRBJ2-7 better, so the J call may be wrong. This CDR3 comprises 14 residues. CDR1 is MNHNS and CDR2 is SASEGT in the germline V gene. CDR3 DNA: TGTGCCAGCAACGATTACCCTAATTCCTACGAGCAGTACTTC. This codes for CASNDYPNSYEQYF.